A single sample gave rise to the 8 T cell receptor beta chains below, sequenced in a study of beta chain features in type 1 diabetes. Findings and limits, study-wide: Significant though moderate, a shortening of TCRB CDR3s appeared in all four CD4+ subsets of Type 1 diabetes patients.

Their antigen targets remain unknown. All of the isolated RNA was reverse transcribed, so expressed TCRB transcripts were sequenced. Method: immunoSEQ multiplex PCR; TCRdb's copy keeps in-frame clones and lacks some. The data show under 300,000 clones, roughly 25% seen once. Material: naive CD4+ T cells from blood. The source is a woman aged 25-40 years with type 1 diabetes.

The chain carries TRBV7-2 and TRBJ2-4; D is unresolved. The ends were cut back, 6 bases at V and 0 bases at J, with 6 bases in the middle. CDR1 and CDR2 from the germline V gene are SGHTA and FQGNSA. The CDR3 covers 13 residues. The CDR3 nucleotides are TGTGCCAGCAGACGACTAGCCAAAAACATTCAGTACTTC. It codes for CASRRLAKNIQYF.

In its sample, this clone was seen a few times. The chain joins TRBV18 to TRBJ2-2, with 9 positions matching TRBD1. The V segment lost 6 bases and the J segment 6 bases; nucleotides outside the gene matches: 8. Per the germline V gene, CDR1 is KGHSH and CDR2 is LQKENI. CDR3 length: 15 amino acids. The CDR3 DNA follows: TGTGCCAGCTCGGGACAGGGCTCCTCCCCCGGGGAGCTGTTTTTT. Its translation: CASSGQGSSPGELFF.

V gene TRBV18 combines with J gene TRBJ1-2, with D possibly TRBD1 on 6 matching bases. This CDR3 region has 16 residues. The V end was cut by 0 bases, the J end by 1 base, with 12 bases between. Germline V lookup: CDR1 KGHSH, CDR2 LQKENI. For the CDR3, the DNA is TGTGCCAGCTCACCACCCAACGCAGGGGATAACTATGGCTACACCTTC. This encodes CASSPPNAGDNYGYTF.

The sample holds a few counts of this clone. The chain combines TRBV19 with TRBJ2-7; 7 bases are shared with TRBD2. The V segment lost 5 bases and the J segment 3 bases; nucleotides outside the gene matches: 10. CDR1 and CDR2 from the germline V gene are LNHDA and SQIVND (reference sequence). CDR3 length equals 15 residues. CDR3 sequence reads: CASSLRTSSIYEQYF. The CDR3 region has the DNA TGTGCCAGTAGTCTAAGGACTAGTTCTATCTACGAGCAGTACTTC.

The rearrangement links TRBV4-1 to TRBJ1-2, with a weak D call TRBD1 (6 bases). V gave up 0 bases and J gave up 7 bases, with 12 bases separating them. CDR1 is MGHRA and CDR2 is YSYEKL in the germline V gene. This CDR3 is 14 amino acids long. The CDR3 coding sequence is TGCGCCAGCAGCCAAGAGGCCTGGGGGCCTGGCTACACCTTC. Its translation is CASSQEAWGPGYTF.

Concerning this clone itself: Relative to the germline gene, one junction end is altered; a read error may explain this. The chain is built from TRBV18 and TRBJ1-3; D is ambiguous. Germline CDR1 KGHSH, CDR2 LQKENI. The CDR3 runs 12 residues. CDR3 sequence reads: CASSPLVGIKIF. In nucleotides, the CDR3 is TGTGCCAGCTCACCACTTGTCGGGATTAAGATTTTT.

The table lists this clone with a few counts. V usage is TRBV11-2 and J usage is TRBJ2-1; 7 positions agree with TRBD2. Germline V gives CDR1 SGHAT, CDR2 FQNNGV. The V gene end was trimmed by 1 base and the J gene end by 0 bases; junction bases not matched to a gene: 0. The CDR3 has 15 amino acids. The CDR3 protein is CASSLAGGSYNEQFF. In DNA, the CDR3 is TGTGCCAGCAGCTTAGCGGGAGGCTCCTACAATGAGCAGTTCTTC.

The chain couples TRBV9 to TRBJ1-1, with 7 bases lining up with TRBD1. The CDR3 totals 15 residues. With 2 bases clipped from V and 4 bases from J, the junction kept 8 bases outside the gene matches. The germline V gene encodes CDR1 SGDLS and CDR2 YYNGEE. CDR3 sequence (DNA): TGTGCCAGCAGCGTCGAGGGGGCGCTTAGCACTGAAGCTTTCTTT. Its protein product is CASSVEGALSTEAFF.